This T cell receptor beta chain was recovered during a study of graft-versus-host responses after intestinal transplantation. Overall study results and limits: Early post-transplant declines in HvG were associated with peak levels of circulating GvH clones.

To note about this clone: What it binds is not known.

The germline CDR1 and CDR2 sequences are SGHRS and YFSETQ. Unmatched junction bases numbered 8, after V lost 3 bases and J lost 3 bases. The CDR3 length is 15 residues. The method was immunoSEQ multiplex PCR; TCRdb's version includes in-frame clones alone and lacks a portion of them. Altogether tens of thousands of clones are present, about 92% being singletons, with the ten largest covering approximately 0.73%. The source was PBMCs, collected 98 days after intestinal transplantation. This chain links TRBV5-1 with TRBJ1-1; 7 nucleotides match TRBD1. This TCR came from a human patient who received an intestinal transplant, so some T cells may come from the graft donor. The CDR3 nucleotides are TGCGCCAGCAGCTCAGGGACAGCTATCTACACTGAAGCTTTCTTT. Its protein product is CASSSGTAIYTEAFF.